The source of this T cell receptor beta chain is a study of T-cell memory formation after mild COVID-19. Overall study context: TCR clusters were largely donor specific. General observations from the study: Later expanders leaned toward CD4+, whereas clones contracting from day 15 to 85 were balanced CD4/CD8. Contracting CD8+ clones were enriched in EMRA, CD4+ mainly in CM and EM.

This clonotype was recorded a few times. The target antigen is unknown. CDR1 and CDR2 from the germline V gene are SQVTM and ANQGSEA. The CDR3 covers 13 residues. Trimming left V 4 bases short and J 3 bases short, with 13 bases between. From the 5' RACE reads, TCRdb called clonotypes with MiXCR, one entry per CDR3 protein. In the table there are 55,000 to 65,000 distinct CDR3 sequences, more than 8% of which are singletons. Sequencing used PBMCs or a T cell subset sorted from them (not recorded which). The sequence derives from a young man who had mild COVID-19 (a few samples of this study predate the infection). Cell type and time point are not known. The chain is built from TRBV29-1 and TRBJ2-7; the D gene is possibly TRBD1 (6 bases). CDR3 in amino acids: CSVAPDSYYEQYF. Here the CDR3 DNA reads TGCAGCGTTGCTCCGGACAGCTACTACGAGCAGTACTTC.